This TCR beta chain is drawn from a study of blood T cells in healthy people across ages. General observations from the study: It was held that diversity estimates obtained from one million T cells represented underestimates.

With respect to this clonotype: Its target is unknown.

The CDR3 runs 12 residues. V lost 7 bases, J lost 7 bases, and 14 bases lay in between. Germline lookup yields CDR1 SNHLY and CDR2 FYNNEI. Whenever a sample was processed, at least 6.5 million PBMCs were isolated. Alongside a J-beta primer mix, a sample-barcoded 5' primer served in a second PCR lasting roughly 6 to 12 cycles. CDR3-containing paired-end reads numbering at least 2.5 million came from each sample. TCRdb reanalysed the 5' RACE reads using MiXCR and keeps one entry per CDR3 protein. The sample consists of about 680,000 distinct CDR3 sequences, approximately 49% of them appearing once. This chain connects TRBV2 to TRBJ2-7; weak D call: TRBD1 (5 bases). The clonotype comes from a woman aged 55-69 years in good health. The specimen was blood. CDR3 nucleotide sequence: TGTGCCAGCAAAGGGGTTTATGATGAGCAGTACTTC. Residues: CASKGVYDEQYF.